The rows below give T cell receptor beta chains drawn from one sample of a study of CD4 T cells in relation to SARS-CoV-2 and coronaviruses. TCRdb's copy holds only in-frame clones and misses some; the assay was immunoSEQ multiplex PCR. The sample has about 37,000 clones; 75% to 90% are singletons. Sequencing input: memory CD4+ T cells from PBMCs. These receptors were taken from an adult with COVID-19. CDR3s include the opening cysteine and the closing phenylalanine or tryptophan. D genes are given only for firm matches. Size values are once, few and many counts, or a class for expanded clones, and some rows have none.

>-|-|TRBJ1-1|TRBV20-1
TGCAGTGCTAGTAGCCAGGGAGGGACTGAAGCTTTCTTT
CSASSQGGTEAFF
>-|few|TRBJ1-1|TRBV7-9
TGTGCCAGCGTCGGGCAGGGAAACACTGAAGCTTTCTTT
CASVGQGNTEAFF
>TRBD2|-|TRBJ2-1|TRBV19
TGTGCCAGTAGTTTAGCGGGAGGTGGGGGCACAGGGGAGCAGTTCTTC
CASSLAGGGGTGEQFF
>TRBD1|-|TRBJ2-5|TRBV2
TGTGCCAGCAGTCTTCTACAGGGGGCGCCTGCGTCCTACTTC
CASSLLQGAPASYF
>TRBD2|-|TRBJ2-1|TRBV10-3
TGTGCCATCAGTGGGTCGCTAGCGGTGAACAATGAGCAGTTCTTC
CAISGSLAVNNEQFF
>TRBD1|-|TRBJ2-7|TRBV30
TGTGCCTGGAGTGTTTGGACAGGCACCTACGAGCAGTACTTC
CAWSVWTGTYEQYF
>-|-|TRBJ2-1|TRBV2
TGTGCCAGCAGTGTTTACAATGAGCAGTTCTTC
CASSVYNEQFF
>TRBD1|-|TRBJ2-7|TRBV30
TGTGCCTGGAGTGCTAAGTCGGGCACAGGGGGCTACGAGCAGTACTTC
CAWSAKSGTGGYEQYF
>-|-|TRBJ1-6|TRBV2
TGTGCCAGCAAACTTGACACGTCATATAATTCACCCCTCCACTTT
CASKLDTSYNSPLHF
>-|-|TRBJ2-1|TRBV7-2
TGTGCCAGCAGCTTAGCTCGAGACAATGAGCAGTTCTTC
CASSLARDNEQFF
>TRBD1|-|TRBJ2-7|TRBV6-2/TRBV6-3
TGTGCCAGCAGTTACGTTGAGGGGGCGTCCTACGAGCAGTACTTC
CASSYVEGASYEQYF
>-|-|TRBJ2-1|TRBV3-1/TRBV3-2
TGTGCCAGCAGCCATAACAATGAGCAGTTCTTC
CASSHNNEQFF
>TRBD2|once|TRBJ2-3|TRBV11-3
TGTGCCAGCGCGCTAGCGGGGAGCACAGATACGCAGTATTTT
CASALAGSTDTQYF
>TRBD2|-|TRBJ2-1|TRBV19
TGTGCCAGTAGTATGGGTCTTGGGAGGGGAGGTTACAATGAGCAGTTCTTC
CASSMGLGRGGYNEQFF
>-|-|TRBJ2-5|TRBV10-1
TGCGCCAGCAGTGAGTCCTTAACGGGGGACGAGACCCAGTACTTC
CASSESLTGDETQYF
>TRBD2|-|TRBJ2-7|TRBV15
TGTGCCACCAGCAGAGATCTAGGGCTAGCGGGGAGCTCCTACGAGCAGTACTTC
CATSRDLGLAGSSYEQYF
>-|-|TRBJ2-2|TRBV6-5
TGTGCCAGTATGCTGACAGCGAACACCGGGGAGCTGTTTTTT
CASMLTANTGELFF
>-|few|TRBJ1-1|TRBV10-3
TGTGCCATCAGGGAAAGCCCCTGGAGGGGGAACACTGAAGCTTTCTTT
CAIRESPWRGNTEAFF
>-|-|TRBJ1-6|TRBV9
TGTGCCAGTGGACAGAGCCATAATTCACCCCTCCACTTT
CASGQSHNSPLHF
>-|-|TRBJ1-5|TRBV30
TGTGCCTGGAGTGTATCAGACAGTAGGCTTAATCAGCCCCAGCATTTT
CAWSVSDSRLNQPQHF
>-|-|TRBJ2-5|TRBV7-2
TGTGCCAGCAGCTTATTCCCGACTGGGGCAGGAGAGACCCAGTACTTC
CASSLFPTGAGETQYF